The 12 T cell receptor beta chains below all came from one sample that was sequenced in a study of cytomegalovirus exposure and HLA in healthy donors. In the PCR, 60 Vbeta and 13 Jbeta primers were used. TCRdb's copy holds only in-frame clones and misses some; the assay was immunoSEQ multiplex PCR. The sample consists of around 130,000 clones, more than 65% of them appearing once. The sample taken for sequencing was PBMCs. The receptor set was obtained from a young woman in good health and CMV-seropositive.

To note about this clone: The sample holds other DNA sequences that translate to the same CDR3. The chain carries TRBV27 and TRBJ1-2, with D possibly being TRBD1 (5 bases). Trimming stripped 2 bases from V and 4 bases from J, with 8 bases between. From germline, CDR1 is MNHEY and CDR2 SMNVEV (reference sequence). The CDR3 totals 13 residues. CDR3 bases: TGTGCCAGCAGTTTAGGAGGGACCTATGGCTACACCTTC. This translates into CASSLGGTYGYTF.

In nucleotides, the CDR3 is TGTGCCAGCAGCTTAGGACTGCAACCCGCCGGGGAGCTGTTTTTT. Translation gives CASSLGLQPAGELFF. This chain links TRBV7-3 with TRBJ2-2; tentative D call: TRBD2 (5 bases). CDR3 size: 15 residues. V was shortened by 2 bases and J by 6 bases, with 13 bases between the two germline ends. The V gene's germline CDR1 is SGHTA and CDR2 FQGTGA.

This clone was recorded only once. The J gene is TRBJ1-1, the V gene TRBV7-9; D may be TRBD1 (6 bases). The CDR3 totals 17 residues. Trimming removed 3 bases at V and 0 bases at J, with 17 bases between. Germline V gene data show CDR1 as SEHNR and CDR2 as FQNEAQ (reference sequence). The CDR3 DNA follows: TGTGCCAGCAGCTTGGGGGACAAGGCAGGAATGAACACTGAAGCTTTCTTT. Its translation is CASSLGDKAGMNTEAFF.

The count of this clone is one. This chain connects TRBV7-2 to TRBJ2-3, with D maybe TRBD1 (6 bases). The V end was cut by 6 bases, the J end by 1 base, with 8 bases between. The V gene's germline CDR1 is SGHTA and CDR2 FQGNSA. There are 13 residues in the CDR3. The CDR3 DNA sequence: TGTGCCAGCAGACAGGGTGGCACAGATACGCAGTATTTT. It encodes CASRQGGTDTQYF. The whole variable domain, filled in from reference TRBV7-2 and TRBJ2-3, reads GAGVSQSPSNKVTEKGKDVELRCDPISGHTALYWYRQSLGQGLEFLIYFQGNSAPDKSGLPSDRFSAERTGGSVSTLTIQRTQQEDSAVYLCASRQGGTDTQYFGPGTRLTVL.

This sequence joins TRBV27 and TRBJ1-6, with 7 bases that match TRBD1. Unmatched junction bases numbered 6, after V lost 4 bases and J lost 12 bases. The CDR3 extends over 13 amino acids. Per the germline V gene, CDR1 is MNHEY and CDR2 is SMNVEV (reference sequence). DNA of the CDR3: TGTGCCAGCAGTTCCCCCCCAGGGGGACCCCTCCACTTT. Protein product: CASSSPPGGPLHF.

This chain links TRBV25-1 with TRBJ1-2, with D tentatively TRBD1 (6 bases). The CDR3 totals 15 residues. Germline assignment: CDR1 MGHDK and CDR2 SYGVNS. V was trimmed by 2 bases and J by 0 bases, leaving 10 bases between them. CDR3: CASSELDSANYGYTF. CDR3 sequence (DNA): TGTGCCAGCAGTGAACTGGACAGCGCTAACTATGGCTACACCTTC.

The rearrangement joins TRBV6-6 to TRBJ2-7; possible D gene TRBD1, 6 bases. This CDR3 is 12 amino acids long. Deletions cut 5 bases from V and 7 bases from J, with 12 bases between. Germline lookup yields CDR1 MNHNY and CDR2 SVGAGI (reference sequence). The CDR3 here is CASSQTGWEQYF. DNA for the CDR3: TGTGCCAGCAGTCAGACAGGTTGGGAGCAGTACTTC.

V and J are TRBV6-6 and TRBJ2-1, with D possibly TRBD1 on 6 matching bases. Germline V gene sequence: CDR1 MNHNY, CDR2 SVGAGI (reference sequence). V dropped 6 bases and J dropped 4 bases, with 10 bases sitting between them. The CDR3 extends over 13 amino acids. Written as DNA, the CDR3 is TGTGCCAGCAGCCAAGGGGGTTACAATGAGCAGTTCTTC. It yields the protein CASSQGGYNEQFF.

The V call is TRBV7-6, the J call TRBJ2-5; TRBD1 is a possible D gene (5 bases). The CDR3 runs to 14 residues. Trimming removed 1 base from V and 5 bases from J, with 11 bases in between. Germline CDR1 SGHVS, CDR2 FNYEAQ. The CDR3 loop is CASSLGGSAETQYF. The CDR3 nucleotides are TGTGCCAGCAGCTTAGGGGGCAGCGCCGAGACCCAGTACTTC.

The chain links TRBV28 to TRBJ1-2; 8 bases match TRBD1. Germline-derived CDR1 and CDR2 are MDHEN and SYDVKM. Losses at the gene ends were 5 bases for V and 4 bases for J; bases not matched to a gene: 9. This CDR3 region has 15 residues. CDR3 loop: CASSGPAGGSYGYTF. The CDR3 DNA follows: TGTGCCAGCAGTGGCCCGGCAGGGGGCAGCTATGGCTACACCTTC.

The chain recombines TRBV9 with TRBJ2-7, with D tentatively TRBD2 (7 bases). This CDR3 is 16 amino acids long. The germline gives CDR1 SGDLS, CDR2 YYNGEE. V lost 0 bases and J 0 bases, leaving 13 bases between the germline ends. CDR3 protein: CASSVEGGVNSYEQYF. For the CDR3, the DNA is TGTGCCAGCAGCGTAGAGGGGGGGGTAAACTCCTACGAGCAGTACTTC.

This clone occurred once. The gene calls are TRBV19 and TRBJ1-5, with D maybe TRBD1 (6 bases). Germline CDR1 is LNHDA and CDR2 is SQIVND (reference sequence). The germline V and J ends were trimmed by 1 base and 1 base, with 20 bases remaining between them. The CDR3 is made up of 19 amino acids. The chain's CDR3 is CASSIGPRGEGRSNQPQHF. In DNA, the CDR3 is TGTGCCAGTAGTATAGGACCCAGGGGTGAAGGAAGGAGCAATCAGCCCCAGCATTTT.